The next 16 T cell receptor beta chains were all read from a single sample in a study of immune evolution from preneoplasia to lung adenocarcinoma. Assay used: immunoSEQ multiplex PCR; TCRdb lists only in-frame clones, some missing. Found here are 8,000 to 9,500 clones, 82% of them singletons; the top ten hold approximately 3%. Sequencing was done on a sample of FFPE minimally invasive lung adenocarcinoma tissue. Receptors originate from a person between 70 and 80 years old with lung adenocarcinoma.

CDR3 nucleotides: TGTGCCAGCAGTGAACAGCCGTACCAAGAGACCCAGTACTTC. This gives the protein CASSEQPYQETQYF. The chain carries TRBV6-1 and TRBJ2-5; D is unclear. Germline values: CDR1 MNHNS, CDR2 SASEGT. The length of the CDR3 is 14 residues. Trimming took 2 bases from V and 0 from J, leaving 7 bases between them.

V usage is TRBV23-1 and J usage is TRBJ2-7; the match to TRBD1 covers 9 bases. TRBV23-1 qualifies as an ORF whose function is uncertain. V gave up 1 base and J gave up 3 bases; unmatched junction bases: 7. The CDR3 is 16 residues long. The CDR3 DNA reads TGCGCCAGCAGTCAATGGGACAGGGTATGGGACTACGAGCAGTACTTC. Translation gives CASSQWDRVWDYEQYF.

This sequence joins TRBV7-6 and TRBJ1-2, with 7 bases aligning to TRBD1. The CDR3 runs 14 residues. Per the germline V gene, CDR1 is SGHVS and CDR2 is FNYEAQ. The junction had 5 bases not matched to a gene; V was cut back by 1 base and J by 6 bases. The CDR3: CASSLGTGRDGYTF. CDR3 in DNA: TGTGCCAGCAGCTTAGGGACAGGACGCGATGGCTACACCTTC.

The CDR3 DNA sequence: TGTGCCAGTAGTTCACCCCCGACTCATGGCTACACCTTC. Encoded protein: CASSSPPTHGYTF. This chain connects TRBV19 to TRBJ1-2; D gene ambiguous. The V and J ends lost 5 bases and 6 bases respectively, with 13 bases between them. The CDR3 sequence is 13 residues long. Germline V lookup: CDR1 LNHDA, CDR2 SQIVND (reference sequence).

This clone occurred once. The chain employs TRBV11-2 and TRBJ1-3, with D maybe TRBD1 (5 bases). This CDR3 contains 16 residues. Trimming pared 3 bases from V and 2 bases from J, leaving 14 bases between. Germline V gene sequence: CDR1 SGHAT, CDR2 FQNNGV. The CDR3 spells CASSFRDGGPGNTIYF. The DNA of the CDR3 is TGTGCCAGCAGCTTCCGGGACGGTGGCCCTGGAAACACCATATATTTT.

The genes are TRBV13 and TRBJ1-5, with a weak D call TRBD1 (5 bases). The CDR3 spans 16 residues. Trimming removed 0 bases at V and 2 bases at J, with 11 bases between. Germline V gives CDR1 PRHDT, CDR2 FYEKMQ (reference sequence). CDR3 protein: CASSLGPDTRNQPQHF. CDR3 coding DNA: TGTGCCAGCAGCTTAGGCCCGGACACTCGCAATCAGCCCCAGCATTTT.

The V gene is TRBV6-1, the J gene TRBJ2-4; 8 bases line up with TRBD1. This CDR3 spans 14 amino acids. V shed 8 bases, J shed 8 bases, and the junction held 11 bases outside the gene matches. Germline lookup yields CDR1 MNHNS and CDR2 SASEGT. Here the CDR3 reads CASAPGQGADIQYF. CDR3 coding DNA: TGTGCCAGCGCCCCAGGGCAGGGGGCTGACATTCAGTACTTC.

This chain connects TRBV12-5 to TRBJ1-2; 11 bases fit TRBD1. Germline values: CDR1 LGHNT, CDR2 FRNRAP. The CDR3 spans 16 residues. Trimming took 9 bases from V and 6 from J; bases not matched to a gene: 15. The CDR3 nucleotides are TGTGCTAGGGACCCACCTAAGGACAGGGGGCGCCATGGCTACACCTTC. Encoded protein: CARDPPKDRGRHGYTF. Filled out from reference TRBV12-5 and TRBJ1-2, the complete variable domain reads DARVTQTPRHKVTEMGQEVTMRCQPILGHNTVFWYRQTMMQGLELLAYFRNRAPLDDSGMPKDRFSAEMPDATLATLKIQPSEPRDSAVYFCARDPPKDRGRHGYTFGSGTRLTVV.

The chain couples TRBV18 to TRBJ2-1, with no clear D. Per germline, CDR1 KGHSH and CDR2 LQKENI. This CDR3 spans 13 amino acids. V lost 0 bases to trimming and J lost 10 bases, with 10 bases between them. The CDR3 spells CASSPPIGSEQFF. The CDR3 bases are TGTGCCAGCTCACCACCTATTGGTTCCGAGCAGTTCTTC.

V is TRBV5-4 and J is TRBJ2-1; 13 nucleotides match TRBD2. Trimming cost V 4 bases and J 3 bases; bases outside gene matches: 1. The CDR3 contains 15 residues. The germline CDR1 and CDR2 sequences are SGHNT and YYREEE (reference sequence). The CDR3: CASSRTSGSYNEQFF. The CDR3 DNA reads TGTGCCAGCAGCCGGACTAGCGGGAGCTACAATGAGCAGTTCTTC.

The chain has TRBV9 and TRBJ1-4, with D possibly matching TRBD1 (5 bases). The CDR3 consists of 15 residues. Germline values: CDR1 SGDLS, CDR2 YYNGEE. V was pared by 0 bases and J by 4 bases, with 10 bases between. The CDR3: CASSVGGRRNEKLFF. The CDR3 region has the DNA TGTGCCAGCAGCGTAGGGGGACGGCGTAATGAAAAACTGTTTTTT.

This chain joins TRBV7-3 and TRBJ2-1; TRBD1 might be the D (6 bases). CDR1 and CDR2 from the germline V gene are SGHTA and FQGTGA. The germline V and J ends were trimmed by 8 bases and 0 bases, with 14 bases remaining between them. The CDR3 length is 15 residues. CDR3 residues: CASGTSPSSYNEQFF. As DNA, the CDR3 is TGTGCCAGCGGGACATCCCCGAGCTCCTACAATGAGCAGTTCTTC.

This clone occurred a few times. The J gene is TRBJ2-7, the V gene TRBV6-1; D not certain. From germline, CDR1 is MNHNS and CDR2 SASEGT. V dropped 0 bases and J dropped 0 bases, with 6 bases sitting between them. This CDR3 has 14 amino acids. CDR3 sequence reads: CASSEAWVSYEQYF. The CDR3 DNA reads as TGTGCCAGCAGTGAAGCCTGGGTCTCCTACGAGCAGTACTTC.

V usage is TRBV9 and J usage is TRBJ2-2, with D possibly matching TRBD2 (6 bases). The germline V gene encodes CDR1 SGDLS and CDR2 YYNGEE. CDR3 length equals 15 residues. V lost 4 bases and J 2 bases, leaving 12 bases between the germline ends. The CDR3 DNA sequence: TGTGCCAGCAGCTCGGGACTCGGAAACACCGGGGAGCTGTTTTTT. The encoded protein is CASSSGLGNTGELFF.

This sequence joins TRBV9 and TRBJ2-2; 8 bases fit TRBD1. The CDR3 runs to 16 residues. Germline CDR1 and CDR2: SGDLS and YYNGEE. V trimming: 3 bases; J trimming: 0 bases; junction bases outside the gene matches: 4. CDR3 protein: CASSARQGPNTGELFF. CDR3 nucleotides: TGTGCCAGCAGCGCCCGACAGGGGCCGAACACCGGGGAGCTGTTTTTT.

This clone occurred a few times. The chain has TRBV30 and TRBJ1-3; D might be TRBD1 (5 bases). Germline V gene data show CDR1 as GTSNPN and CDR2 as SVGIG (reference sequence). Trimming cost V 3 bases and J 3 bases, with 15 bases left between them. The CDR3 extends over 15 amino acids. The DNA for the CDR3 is TGTGCCTGGAGATGGAGGGGCGCTGGTGGAAACACCATATATTTT. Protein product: CAWRWRGAGGNTIYF.